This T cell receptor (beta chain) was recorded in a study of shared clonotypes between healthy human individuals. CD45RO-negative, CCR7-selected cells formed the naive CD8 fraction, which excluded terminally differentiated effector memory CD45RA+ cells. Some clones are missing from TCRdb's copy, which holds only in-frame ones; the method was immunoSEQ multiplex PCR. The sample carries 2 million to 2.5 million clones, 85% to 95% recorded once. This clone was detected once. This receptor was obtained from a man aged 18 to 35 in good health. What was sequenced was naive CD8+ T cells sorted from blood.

CDR3 in DNA: TGCGCCAGCAGCTACCGGGACGAAAGCTCCTACGAGCAGTACTTC. It specifies CASSYRDESSYEQYF. The chain combines TRBV4-1 with TRBJ2-7, with D possibly called TRBD1 or TRBD2 (5 bases each). Germline lookup yields CDR1 MGHRA and CDR2 YSYEKL. Deletions cut 5 bases from V and 0 bases from J, with 14 bases between. The CDR3 spans 15 residues.